This T cell receptor (beta chain) was captured by sequencing in a study of sequential checkpoint blockade in melanoma. Study findings and constraints: Rising tumor T-cell fraction and clonality meant about 30 times likelier benefit.

Treatment noted: randomized to nivolumab then ipilimumab (arm A) or the reverse (arm B). Trimming removed 2 bases from V and 2 bases from J, with 10 bases in between. Germline-derived CDR1 and CDR2 are LNHDA and SQIVND (reference sequence). The CDR3 extends over 14 amino acids. TCRdb's copy holds only in-frame clones and misses some; the assay was immunoSEQ multiplex PCR. This sample yields fewer than 4,500 clones, of which 15% to 20% are seen a single time; around 24% belongs to the top ten. Concerning this clone itself: Its antigen is unknown.

Sequenced here: tumor tissue (inferred from file names), sampled from a patient given nivolumab and ipilimumab in sequence. V is TRBV19 and J is TRBJ2-7; possible D gene TRBD2, 6 bases. This clonotype was sampled from a human donor with melanoma. The CDR3 loop is CASSIMPGAYEQYF. The CDR3 coding sequence is TGTGCCAGTAGTATAATGCCGGGAGCCTACGAGCAGTACTTC.